One and the same sample provided the 15 T cell receptor beta chains below, sequenced in a study of blood T cell repertoires in COVID-19. Sequencing was performed with immunoSEQ multiplex PCR; in TCRdb, only in-frame clones are kept and a portion is missing. The sample shows 80,000 to 130,000 clones, approximately 92% of them seen only once. Source material: peripheral blood. Receptors originate from a man aged 65 to 79 with acute or convalescent COVID-19.

This clone came up once. The chain combines TRBV27 with TRBJ2-7; maybe TRBD2 (6 bases). The CDR3 has 13 residues. From germline, CDR1 is MNHEY and CDR2 SMNVEV (reference sequence). V was shortened by 6 bases and J by 6 bases, with 15 bases between the two germline ends. In DNA form, the CDR3 reads TGTGCCAGCAGATTCCTTGGGGGAGGCGAGCAGTACTTC. Its protein product is CASRFLGGGEQYF.

In the case of this clone: Other DNA sequences in this sample translate to the same CDR3. The chain couples TRBV5-1 to TRBJ1-3, with D perhaps matching TRBD1 (5 bases). Germline lookup yields CDR1 SGHRS and CDR2 YFSETQ. The CDR3 sequence is 14 residues long. V gave up 2 bases and J gave up 0 bases, with 6 bases separating them. CDR3 protein: CASSLGVSGNTIYF. The CDR3 bases are TGCGCCAGCAGCTTAGGGGTCTCTGGAAACACCATATATTTT.

The chain recombines TRBV27 with TRBJ2-1; TRBD2 aligns across 13 bases. With 4 bases clipped from V and 6 bases from J, the junction kept 3 bases outside the gene matches. From germline, CDR1 is MNHEY and CDR2 SMNVEV (reference sequence). The CDR3 is 15 amino acids. Here the CDR3 DNA reads TGTGCCAGCAGTTCCGGGACTAGCGGGACCAATGAGCAGTTCTTC. Its protein is CASSSGTSGTNEQFF.

The sample holds one count of this clone. The chain couples TRBV5-1 to TRBJ1-1; the match to TRBD1 covers 7 bases. The CDR3 covers 15 residues. The V segment lost 2 bases and the J segment 1 base; nucleotides outside the gene matches: 5. CDR1 and CDR2 (germline): SGHRS, YFSETQ. The DNA for the CDR3 is TGCGCCAGCAGCTTAATACAGGGGACGAACACTGAAGCTTTCTTT. Its translation: CASSLIQGTNTEAFF.

This chain uses TRBV7-2 with TRBJ1-1; TRBD1 aligns across 8 bases. This CDR3 spans 14 amino acids. In germline, CDR1 is SGHTA, CDR2 FQGNSA. The junction had 6 bases not matched to a gene; V was cut back by 5 bases and J by 4 bases. The CDR3 loop reads CASSAFGQGTEAFF. The DNA for the CDR3 is TGTGCCAGCAGCGCCTTCGGACAGGGCACTGAAGCTTTCTTT.

V is TRBV2 and J is TRBJ1-5; unclear D gene. The CDR3 runs 14 residues. V gave up 2 bases and J gave up 0 bases, with 5 bases separating them. Germline lookup yields CDR1 SNHLY and CDR2 FYNNEI. The CDR3 sequence: CASSELYSNQPQHF. The CDR3, as DNA: TGTGCCAGCAGTGAATTGTATAGCAATCAGCCCCAGCATTTT. Supplemented by reference TRBV2 and TRBJ1-5, the full variable domain reads EPEVTQTPSHQVTQMGQEVILRCVPISNHLYFYWYRQILGQKVEFLVSFYNNEISEKSEIFDDQFSVERPDGSNFTLKIRSTKLEDSAMYFCASSELYSNQPQHFGDGTRLSIL.

This clone appeared once. J is TRBJ2-7 and V is TRBV4-3; 8 bases match TRBD1. Trimming cost V 4 bases and J 3 bases; bases outside gene matches: 2. The CDR3 is made up of 13 amino acids. Germline CDR1 and CDR2: LGHNA and YSLEER. CDR3 coding DNA: TGCGCCAGCAGCCTCGACAGGGGCTACGAGCAGTACTTC. Amino acid sequence: CASSLDRGYEQYF.

This chain uses TRBV6-5 with TRBJ1-1, with D perhaps matching TRBD1 (5 bases). Trimming left V 6 bases short and J 4 bases short, with 15 bases between. The CDR3 loop spans 14 amino acids. The V gene's germline CDR1 is MNHEY and CDR2 SVGAGI. CDR3 bases: TGTGCCAGCAGACCTTGGACCGGGGGCACTGAAGCTTTCTTT. This translates into CASRPWTGGTEAFF.

V usage is TRBV28 and J usage is TRBJ1-2; 8 bases are shared with TRBD1. The CDR3 runs to 14 residues. Trimming took 3 bases from V and 4 from J; bases not matched to a gene: 4. Looked up from germline, CDR1 is MDHEN and CDR2 is SYDVKM. CDR3 region: CASSLGQAIYGYTF. The DNA for the CDR3 is TGTGCCAGCAGTTTGGGACAGGCGATCTATGGCTACACCTTC.

This chain connects TRBV29-1 to TRBJ2-3; 11 nucleotides align to TRBD2. Germline loops: CDR1 SQVTM, CDR2 ANQGSEA. This CDR3 contains 15 residues. V lost 8 bases to trimming and J lost 8 bases; unmatched junction nucleotides: 15. The CDR3 is CSTVAGGGLVGTQYF. CDR3 DNA sequence: TGCAGCACCGTAGCGGGGGGGGGTCTCGTAGGTACGCAGTATTTT.

The V and J genes are TRBV11-2 and TRBJ2-7; D is ambiguous. CDR1 is SGHAT, CDR2 FQNNGV, per germline. V lost 5 bases and J 0 bases, leaving 11 bases between the germline ends. There are 14 residues in the CDR3. The DNA of the CDR3 is TGTGCCAGCAGCCCTTCTCGCAGCTCCTACGAGCAGTACTTC. This translates into CASSPSRSSYEQYF.

This clone was counted a few times. The chain couples TRBV10-1 to TRBJ1-1, with D possibly matching TRBD1 (5 bases). The CDR3 runs to 13 residues. Trimming took 5 bases from V and 6 from J, leaving 13 bases between them. Per the germline V gene, CDR1 is WNHNN and CDR2 is SYGVQD (reference sequence). This CDR3 is CASSPGHTPEAFF. In nucleotides, the CDR3 is TGCGCCAGCAGTCCCGGACATACCCCTGAAGCTTTCTTT.

CDR3 in amino acids: CASSPDLTGVGTQYF. The CDR3 region has the DNA TGTGCCAGCAGCCCGGACTTGACCGGAGTCGGTACCCAGTACTTC. The gene calls are TRBV7-3 and TRBJ2-5, with D maybe TRBD2 (5 bases). V lost 5 bases, J lost 8 bases, and 21 bases lay in between. Germline V gene sequence: CDR1 SGHTA, CDR2 FQGTGA. This CDR3 has 15 residues. Full variable domain (outside the CDR3, taken from reference TRBV7-3 and TRBJ2-5): GAGVSQTPSNKVTEKGKYVELRCDPISGHTALYWYRQSLGQGPEFLIYFQGTGAADDSGLPNDRFFAVRPEGSVSTLKIQRTERGDSAVYLCASSPDLTGVGTQYFGPGTRLLVL.

V is TRBV6-2 or TRBV6-3 and J is TRBJ1-2, with 8 bases identical to TRBD1. With V trimmed by 6 bases and J by 4 bases, 1 base remained unmatched. This CDR3 has 12 amino acids. The germline CDR1 and CDR2 sequences are MNHEY and SVGEGT. Here the CDR3 DNA reads TGTGCCAGCAGCGGACAGGGCTATGGCTACACCTTC. This gives the protein CASSGQGYGYTF.

The chain couples TRBV28 to TRBJ1-2, with D hard to call. Germline V gives CDR1 MDHEN, CDR2 SYDVKM. With 4 bases removed from V and 3 bases from J, the gap between germline ends came to 12 bases. The CDR3 runs to 14 residues. CDR3 amino acids: CASSSNQEDYGYTF. Written as DNA, the CDR3 is TGTGCCAGCAGTTCAAATCAGGAGGACTATGGCTACACCTTC.